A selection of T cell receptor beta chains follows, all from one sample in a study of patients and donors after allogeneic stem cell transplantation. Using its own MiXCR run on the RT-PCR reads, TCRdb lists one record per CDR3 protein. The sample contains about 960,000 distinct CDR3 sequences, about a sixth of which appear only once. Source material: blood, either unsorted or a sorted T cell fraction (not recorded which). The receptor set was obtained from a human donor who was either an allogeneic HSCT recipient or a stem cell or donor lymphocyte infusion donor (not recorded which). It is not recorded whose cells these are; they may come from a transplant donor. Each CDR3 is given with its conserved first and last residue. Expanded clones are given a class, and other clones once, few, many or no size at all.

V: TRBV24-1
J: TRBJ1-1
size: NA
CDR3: CATSESGRAFF

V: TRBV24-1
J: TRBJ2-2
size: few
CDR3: CATSDIPTVGGTGELFF

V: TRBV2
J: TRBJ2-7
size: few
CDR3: CASSEVGRVNEQYF

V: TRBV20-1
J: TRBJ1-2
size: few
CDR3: CSARVPRDSPGDYGYTF

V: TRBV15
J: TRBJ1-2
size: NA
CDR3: CATSRDYGQGADGYTF

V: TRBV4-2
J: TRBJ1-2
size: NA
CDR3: CASSLQSRGQGWNGYTF

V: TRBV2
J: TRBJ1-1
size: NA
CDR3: CASSVMNNRGTFF

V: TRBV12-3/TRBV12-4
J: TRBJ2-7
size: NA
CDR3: CASSTPSGGRYEQYF

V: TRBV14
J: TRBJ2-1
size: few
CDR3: CASSQESGNSYYNEQFF

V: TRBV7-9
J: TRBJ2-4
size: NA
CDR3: CASSLRGVNIQYF

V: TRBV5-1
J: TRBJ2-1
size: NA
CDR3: CASSIWGSVLNEQFF

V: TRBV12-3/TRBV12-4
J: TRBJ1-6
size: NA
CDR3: CASSSTDSPLHF

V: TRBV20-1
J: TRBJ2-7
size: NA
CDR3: CSARDLTSYEQYF

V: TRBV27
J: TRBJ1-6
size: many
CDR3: CATSGLGAGSLSPLHF

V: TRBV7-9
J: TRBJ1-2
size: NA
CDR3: CASSLIDGNYGYTF

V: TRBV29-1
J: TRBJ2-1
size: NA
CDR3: CSKRDFSYNEQFF

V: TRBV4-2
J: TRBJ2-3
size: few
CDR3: CASSQVQRSTRTDTQYF

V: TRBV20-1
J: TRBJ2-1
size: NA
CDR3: CSAQTRYEQFF

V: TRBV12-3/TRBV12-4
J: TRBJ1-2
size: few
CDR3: CASSLVWDGYTF

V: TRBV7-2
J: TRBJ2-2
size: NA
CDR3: CASPRPGQGAPGELFF

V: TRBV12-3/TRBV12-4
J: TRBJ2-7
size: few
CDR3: CASSLIPGHEQYF

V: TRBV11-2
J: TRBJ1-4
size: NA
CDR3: CASSLDPEDEKLFF

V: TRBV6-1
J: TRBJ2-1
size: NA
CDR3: CASSEARTSGSVLNEQFF

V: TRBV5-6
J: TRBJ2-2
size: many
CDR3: CASSFSRQGTHNSNTGELFF

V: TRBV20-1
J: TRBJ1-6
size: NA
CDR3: CSARADGGSWNSPLHF

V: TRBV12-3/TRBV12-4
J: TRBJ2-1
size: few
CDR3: CASSPFDEQFF

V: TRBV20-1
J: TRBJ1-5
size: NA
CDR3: CSARDRWGSSNQPQHF

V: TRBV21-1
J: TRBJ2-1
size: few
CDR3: CASSKKAGAFPYSYNEQFF

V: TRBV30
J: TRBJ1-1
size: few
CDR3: CAWTTPWETEAFF

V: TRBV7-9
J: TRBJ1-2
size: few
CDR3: CASSRSRQTSNPNGYTF

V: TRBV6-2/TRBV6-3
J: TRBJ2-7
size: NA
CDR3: CASSYATTTRGEQYF

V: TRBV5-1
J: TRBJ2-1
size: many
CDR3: CASSLGTSGSYNEQFF

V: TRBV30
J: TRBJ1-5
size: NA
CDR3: CAWSVLGSSNQPQHF

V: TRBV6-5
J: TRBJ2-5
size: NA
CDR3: CASGRRQETQYF

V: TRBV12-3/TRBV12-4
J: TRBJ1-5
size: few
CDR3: CASSLWGPGEGQPQHF

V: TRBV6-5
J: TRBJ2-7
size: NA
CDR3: CASRGSHEQYF

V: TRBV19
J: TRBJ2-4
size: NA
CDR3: CASSIVNIQYF

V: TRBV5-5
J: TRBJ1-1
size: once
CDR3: CASSITGEATEAFF

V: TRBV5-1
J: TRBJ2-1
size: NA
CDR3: CASSSGTSGSSNNEQFF

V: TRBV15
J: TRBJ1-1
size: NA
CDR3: CATSRDFDSNTEAFF

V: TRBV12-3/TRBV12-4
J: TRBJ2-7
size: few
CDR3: CASSWVVHEQYF

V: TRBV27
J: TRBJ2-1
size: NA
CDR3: CASSKSSGGEQFF

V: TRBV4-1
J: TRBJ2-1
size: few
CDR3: CASSTPGLAGINEQFF

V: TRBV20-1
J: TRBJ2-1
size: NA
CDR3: CSASPADRNNEQFF

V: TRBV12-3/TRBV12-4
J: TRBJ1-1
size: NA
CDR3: CASSLGAALFGSFF

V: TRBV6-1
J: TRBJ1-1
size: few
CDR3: CASSEAPGRGTEAFF

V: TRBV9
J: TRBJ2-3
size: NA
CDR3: CASSVESLGDTQYF

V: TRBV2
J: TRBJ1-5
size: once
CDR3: CASANRGSNQPQHF

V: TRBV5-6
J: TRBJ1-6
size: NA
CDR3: CASSLAPSRSPLHF

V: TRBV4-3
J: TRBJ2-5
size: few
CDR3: CASSQEWSGKTQYF

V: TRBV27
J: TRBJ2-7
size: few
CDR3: CASSLRTGGAYEQYF

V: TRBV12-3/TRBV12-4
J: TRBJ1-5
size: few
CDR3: CASSFGGLDQPQHF

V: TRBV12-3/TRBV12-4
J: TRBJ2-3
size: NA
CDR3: CASRGLGGTDTQYF

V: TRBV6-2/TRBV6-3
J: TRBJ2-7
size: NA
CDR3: CASSYGSNEQYF

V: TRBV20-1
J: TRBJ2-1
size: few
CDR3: CSATHPVGYSSYNEQFF